These 14 T cell receptor beta chains share one sample of origin, sequenced in a study of early T cells in non-severe SARS-CoV-2 infection. TCRdb re-derived calls from the 5' RACE reads in MiXCR, one entry per CDR3 protein. Altogether about 89,000 distinct CDR3 sequences are present, roughly 15% being singletons, with the ten largest covering about 0.59%. The sample was whole blood. The receptors derive from an adult who was a healthcare worker with PCR-confirmed SARS-CoV-2 infection or an uninfected control (not recorded which).

This chain links TRBV30 with TRBJ2-1, with D unclear. Trimming stripped 2 bases from V and 7 bases from J, with 6 bases between. This CDR3 is 11 amino acids long. CDR1 GTSNPN and CDR2 SVGIG come from the germline V gene (reference sequence). CDR3 DNA: TGTGCCTGGAGTTTTAGGAATGAGCAGTTCTTC. Translating gives CAWSFRNEQFF.

This clonotype was found a few times. The genes are TRBV5-1 and TRBJ1-4, with a tentative D call TRBD1 (5 bases). Trimming removed 1 base at V and 8 bases at J, with 18 bases between. Germline V gene sequence: CDR1 SGHRS, CDR2 YFSETQ. The CDR3 length is 16 residues. CDR3 DNA: TGCGCCAGCAGCTTGTATAATTCGGGGGAAGGAGAAAAACTGTTTTTT. Translated, it gives CASSLYNSGEGEKLFF.

The chain combines TRBV6-5 with TRBJ1-4; TRBD1 is a possible D gene (5 bases). Trimming stripped 2 bases from V and 3 bases from J, with 10 bases between. The length of the CDR3 is 15 residues. Germline V gives CDR1 MNHEY, CDR2 SVGAGI. CDR3 loop: CASSYGAASNEKLFF. In DNA form, the CDR3 reads TGTGCCAGCAGTTACGGGGCAGCTTCTAATGAAAAACTGTTTTTT.

The chain links TRBV4-1 to TRBJ1-2; D might be TRBD1 (5 bases). CDR1 is MGHRA, CDR2 YSYEKL, per germline. CDR3 length: 17 amino acids. Trimming took 0 bases from V and 4 from J, leaving 18 bases between them. CDR3 loop: CASSQDPVAGRGYGYTF. The CDR3 DNA reads TGCGCCAGCAGCCAAGATCCAGTCGCAGGGAGGGGCTATGGCTACACCTTC.

The rearrangement links TRBV29-1 to TRBJ2-1; D remains unclear. The CDR3 runs to 15 residues. Germline CDR1 and CDR2: SQVTM and ANQGSEA. V gave up 2 bases and J gave up 3 bases, with 14 bases separating them. The CDR3 sequence: CSVEFRTADYNEQFF. In nucleotides, the CDR3 is TGCAGCGTTGAATTTCGGACGGCTGACTACAATGAGCAGTTCTTC.

The CDR3 is CASSLRGGTNEKLFF. The CDR3 nucleotides are TGTGCCAGCAGTTTACGGGGGGGTACTAATGAAAAACTGTTTTTT. This rearrangement joins TRBV27 to TRBJ1-4; D might be TRBD1 (5 bases). The CDR3 totals 15 residues. Trimming pared 2 bases from V and 2 bases from J, leaving 9 bases between. Germline lookup yields CDR1 MNHEY and CDR2 SMNVEV (reference sequence). Full variable domain (remainder filled in from reference TRBV27 and TRBJ1-4): EAQVTQNPRYLITVTGKKLTVTCSQNMNHEYMSWYRQDPGLGLRQIYYSMNVEVTDKGDVPEGYKVSRKEKRNFPLILESPSPNQTSLYFCASSLRGGTNEKLFFGSGTQLSVL.

The V and J genes are TRBV20-1 and TRBJ1-3; D gene ambiguous. Germline V gene sequence: CDR1 DFQATT, CDR2 SNEGSKA (reference sequence). The length of the CDR3 is 12 residues. V was shortened by 6 bases and J by 0 bases, with 6 bases between the two germline ends. CDR3 nucleotide sequence: TGCAGTGCCGGGGACTCTGGAAACACCATATATTTT. As protein: CSAGDSGNTIYF.

This clonotype was counted between two and nine times. The V and J genes are TRBV14 and TRBJ2-1; 7 nucleotides match TRBD2. CDR1 and CDR2 (germline): SGHDN, FVKESK. With V trimmed by 8 bases and J by 6 bases, 10 bases remained unmatched. This CDR3 has 14 amino acids. Written as DNA, the CDR3 is TGTGCCAGCCGAGGGATTAGCGGGCGCAATGAGCAGTTCTTC. This sequence encodes CASRGISGRNEQFF.

The chain employs TRBV3-1 and TRBJ2-2; no reliable D call. Germline values: CDR1 LGHDT, CDR2 YNNKEL (reference sequence). This CDR3 contains 11 residues. V was shortened by 2 bases and J by 7 bases, with 2 bases between the two germline ends. CDR3 sequence reads: CASSQSGELFF. CDR3 DNA: TGTGCCAGCAGCCAAAGCGGGGAGCTGTTTTTT.

The table lists this clonotype with a few counts. The J gene is TRBJ2-7, the V gene TRBV10-3; D remains ambiguous. V was trimmed by 5 bases and J by 7 bases, leaving 12 bases between them. There are 12 residues in the CDR3. The germline V gene encodes CDR1 ENHRY and CDR2 SYGVKD. DNA for the CDR3: TGTGCCATCAGTTCGTTCTCGGGTGAGCAGTACGTC. Protein: CAISSFSGEQYV.

At least ten counts were recorded for this clonotype. This sequence joins TRBV27 and TRBJ1-1; 12 bases agree with TRBD1. Germline assignment: CDR1 MNHEY and CDR2 SMNVEV (reference sequence). V lost 3 bases to trimming and J lost 4 bases; unmatched junction nucleotides: 9. The CDR3 loop spans 17 amino acids. In nucleotides, the CDR3 is TGTGCCAGCAGTTTGGTGGGACAGGGGGCAGCTGGCACTGAAGCTTTCTTT. Translated: CASSLVGQGAAGTEAFF.

The CDR3 region is CASSPRTDFNTGELFF. CDR3 bases: TGTGCCAGCTCACCAAGGACAGACTTTAACACCGGGGAGCTGTTTTTT. The chain has TRBV18 and TRBJ2-2; perhaps TRBD1 as D (6 bases). Looked up from germline, CDR1 is KGHSH and CDR2 is LQKENI. CDR3 length: 16 residues. Trimming stripped 2 bases from V and 2 bases from J, with 12 bases between.

The table lists this clonotype with a few counts. V gene TRBV29-1 combines with J gene TRBJ2-1; 7 bases are a match to TRBD2. Germline V gives CDR1 SQVTM, CDR2 ANQGSEA. CDR3 length: 14 amino acids. The J segment lost 3 bases and the V segment lost 4 bases, leaving 6 bases of the junction unmatched. In DNA form, the CDR3 reads TGCAGCGTTGTGTCTAGCGGTTTCTACAATGAGCAGTTCTTC. This sequence encodes CSVVSSGFYNEQFF.

This chain connects TRBV10-1 to TRBJ1-5; D is undetermined. From germline, CDR1 is WNHNN and CDR2 SYGVQD (reference sequence). CDR3 size: 13 residues. The germline V and J ends were trimmed by 5 bases and 2 bases, with 7 bases remaining between them. CDR3: CASSLVRNQPQHF. As DNA, the CDR3 is TGCGCCAGCAGTCTGGTACGCAATCAGCCCCAGCATTTT.